This record looks at one T cell receptor beta chain sequence and its context. CDR3 length: 13 residues. Germline V gene data show CDR1 as LGHDT and CDR2 as YNNKEL (reference sequence). The germline V and J ends were trimmed by 2 bases and 2 bases, with 6 bases remaining between them. The sample belongs to a study of CD8 T cells in Susac syndrome. Sequencing of TCR beta drew on CD8+ and CD4+ T cells from blood. Both CD4+ and CD8+ T cells were negatively isolated, and TEMRA cells underwent FACS enrichment. Reverse transcription of 0.5 to 1 ug RNA was performed with random hexamers. It was immunoSEQ multiplex PCR that amplified TCR beta CDR3 across 54 Vbeta and 13 Jbeta. Each CDR3 protein is one row after TCRdb ran MiXCR on the immunoSEQ multiplex PCR reads. Of 100,000 to 150,000 distinct CDR3 sequences listed, around 96% were seen once; the top ten hold 0.07% to 0.09%.

Sequencing used CD4+ T cells from PBMCs. The chain has TRBV3-1 and TRBJ1-1; D uncertain. This receptor was identified in a human donor in good health. The CDR3, as DNA: TGTGCCAGCAGCCAAACGATCAACACTGAAGCTTTCTTT. Translation gives CASSQTINTEAFF.